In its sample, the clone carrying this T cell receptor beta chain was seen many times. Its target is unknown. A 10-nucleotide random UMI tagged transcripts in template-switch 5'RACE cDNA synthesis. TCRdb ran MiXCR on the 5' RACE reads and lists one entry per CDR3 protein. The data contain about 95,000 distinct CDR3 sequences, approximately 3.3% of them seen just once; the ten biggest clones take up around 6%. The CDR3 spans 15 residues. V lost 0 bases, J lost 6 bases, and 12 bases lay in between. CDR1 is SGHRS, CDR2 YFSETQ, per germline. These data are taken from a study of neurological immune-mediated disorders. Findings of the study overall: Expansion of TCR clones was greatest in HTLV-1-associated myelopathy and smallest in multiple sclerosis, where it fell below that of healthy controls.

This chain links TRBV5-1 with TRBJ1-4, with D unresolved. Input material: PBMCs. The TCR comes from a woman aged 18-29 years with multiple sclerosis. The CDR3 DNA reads TGCGCCAGCAGCTTGGGCCCGGGATTGGATGAAAAACTGTTTTTT. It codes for CASSLGPGLDEKLFF.